These T cell receptor beta chains were read from a single sample in a study of cytomegalovirus exposure and HLA in healthy donors. Assay: immunoSEQ multiplex PCR; the TCRdb copy retains only in-frame clones and omits some. The sample consists of more than 80,000 clones, around three fifths of them appearing once. The sample was PBMCs. These receptors came from a woman between 40 and 50 years old in good health and CMV-seropositive. The CDR3 runs from the conserved cysteine through the conserved F or W. The order of the fields is clone size, J gene, V gene, D gene, CDR3 DNA, CDR3 protein. A D gene is named only where the DNA matches it firmly. A clone size is listed for some rows: how often the clone was seen (once, few, many), or a class if it is expanded.

abundance: -
j_gene: TRBJ2-5
v_gene: TRBV7-9
d_gene: TRBD1
CDR3nt: TGTGCCAGCAGCTCCCGGGACAGGGGGCGAGAGACCCAGTACTTC
CDR3aa: CASSSRDRGRETQYF

abundance: once
j_gene: TRBJ2-5
v_gene: TRBV11-3
d_gene: TRBD2
CDR3nt: TGTGCCAGCAGCTTAATGGGAGGGAACAGAGTAAAAGAGACCCAGTACTTC
CDR3aa: CASSLMGGNRVKETQYF

abundance: -
j_gene: TRBJ2-5
v_gene: TRBV5-1
d_gene: TRBD2
CDR3nt: TGCGCCAGCAGCCCGGGGACTAGCGCCGCCCAAGAGACCCAGTACTTC
CDR3aa: CASSPGTSAAQETQYF

abundance: -
j_gene: TRBJ2-7
v_gene: TRBV29-1
d_gene: TRBD2
CDR3nt: TGCAGCGTTGCTCCGTTAGCGGGAGCGGCCTACGAGCAGTACTTC
CDR3aa: CSVAPLAGAAYEQYF

abundance: few
j_gene: TRBJ2-2
v_gene: TRBV10-3
d_gene: -
CDR3nt: TGTGCCATCAGACAAAGGGGGGGCAGGGGTGACACCGGGGAGCTGTTTTTT
CDR3aa: CAIRQRGGRGDTGELFF

abundance: few
j_gene: TRBJ2-7
v_gene: TRBV28
d_gene: TRBD1
CDR3nt: TGTGCCAGCAGTTCCGTCGGGACAGGGGGCTCCTACGAGCAGTACTTC
CDR3aa: CASSSVGTGGSYEQYF

abundance: -
j_gene: TRBJ2-7
v_gene: TRBV10-3
d_gene: TRBD1
CDR3nt: TGTGCCATCAGTGAGTCAGTTCAGGGGGCGAGCTCCTACGAGCAGTACTTC
CDR3aa: CAISESVQGASSYEQYF

abundance: -
j_gene: TRBJ2-1
v_gene: TRBV4-2
d_gene: -
CDR3nt: TGTGCCAGCAGCCGGACTCCACCCGATGAGCAGTTCTTC
CDR3aa: CASSRTPPDEQFF

abundance: -
j_gene: TRBJ1-2
v_gene: TRBV9
d_gene: TRBD1
CDR3nt: TGTGCCAGCAGCACGCGACAGGGAGCCTATGGCTACACCTTC
CDR3aa: CASSTRQGAYGYTF

abundance: few
j_gene: TRBJ2-7
v_gene: TRBV18
d_gene: -
CDR3nt: TGTGCCAGCTCACCCACACGCGTACACAGGGAAAGCTCCTACGAGCAGTACTTC
CDR3aa: CASSPTRVHRESSYEQYF

abundance: few
j_gene: TRBJ1-2
v_gene: TRBV4-3
d_gene: -
CDR3nt: TGCGCCAGCAGCCATCGGACAGTCGCTTACTATGGCTACACCTTC
CDR3aa: CASSHRTVAYYGYTF

abundance: -
j_gene: TRBJ1-5
v_gene: TRBV19
d_gene: -
CDR3nt: TGTGCCAGTAGCGCGACTGATAGCAATCAGCCCCAGCATTTT
CDR3aa: CASSATDSNQPQHF

abundance: once
j_gene: TRBJ2-7
v_gene: TRBV14
d_gene: -
CDR3nt: TGTGCCAGCAGCACAAAGGGACTGCCGAACGTTTCCTACGAGCAGTACTTC
CDR3aa: CASSTKGLPNVSYEQYF

abundance: -
j_gene: TRBJ2-5
v_gene: TRBV18
d_gene: -
CDR3nt: TGTGCCAGCTCACCGGGGCGACAAGAGACCCAGTACTTC
CDR3aa: CASSPGRQETQYF

abundance: -
j_gene: TRBJ2-1
v_gene: TRBV28
d_gene: TRBD2
CDR3nt: TGTGCCAGCGAAGAAGTCGGACTAGCCCACAATGAGCAGTTCTTC
CDR3aa: CASEEVGLAHNEQFF

abundance: -
j_gene: TRBJ2-7
v_gene: TRBV19
d_gene: TRBD1
CDR3nt: TGTGCCAGTAGTGTCATACTTGGGACAGGGGGAGACTACGAGCAGTACTTC
CDR3aa: CASSVILGTGGDYEQYF

abundance: -
j_gene: TRBJ1-2
v_gene: TRBV27
d_gene: TRBD1
CDR3nt: TGTGCCAGCAGTAAAAGCGGACAGGTTAACTATGGCTACACCTTC
CDR3aa: CASSKSGQVNYGYTF

abundance: -
j_gene: TRBJ2-7
v_gene: TRBV28
d_gene: -
CDR3nt: TGTGCCAGCAGAGCGGACAGAGCCTACGAGCAGTACTTC
CDR3aa: CASRADRAYEQYF

abundance: -
j_gene: TRBJ1-4
v_gene: TRBV7-9
d_gene: -
CDR3nt: TGTGCCAGCAGCTTATCTAGTGCAACTAATGAAAAACTGTTTTTT
CDR3aa: CASSLSSATNEKLFF

abundance: -
j_gene: TRBJ2-1
v_gene: TRBV7-6
d_gene: -
CDR3nt: TGTGCCAGCAGCTCCTACAGAAAGAACTATGAGCAGTTCTTC
CDR3aa: CASSSYRKNYEQFF

abundance: -
j_gene: TRBJ2-7
v_gene: TRBV4-1
d_gene: -
CDR3nt: TGCGCCAGCGGAGGGGCTAGCGTTAACGAGCAGTACTTC
CDR3aa: CASGGASVNEQYF

abundance: -
j_gene: TRBJ1-1
v_gene: TRBV7-9
d_gene: -
CDR3nt: TGTGCCAGCAGCACCCGACAGGACACTGAAGCTTTCTTT
CDR3aa: CASSTRQDTEAFF

abundance: few
j_gene: TRBJ2-3
v_gene: TRBV7-9
d_gene: -
CDR3nt: TGTGCCAGCAGCTCCATGAGGGTTGACACAGATACGCAGTATTTT
CDR3aa: CASSSMRVDTDTQYF

abundance: -
j_gene: TRBJ1-2
v_gene: TRBV10-3
d_gene: TRBD1
CDR3nt: TGTGCCATCAGCCTTGGACAGGGATCTTTTGGCTACACCTTC
CDR3aa: CAISLGQGSFGYTF

abundance: -
j_gene: TRBJ1-4
v_gene: TRBV7-9
d_gene: -
CDR3nt: TGTGCCAGCAGCCAGCCTACAGGGATATTAACTAATGAAAAACTGTTTTTT
CDR3aa: CASSQPTGILTNEKLFF

abundance: few
j_gene: TRBJ2-7
v_gene: TRBV9
d_gene: TRBD1
CDR3nt: TGTGCCAGCAGTACAGGGGGCCAGAGCTCCTACGAGCAGTACTTC
CDR3aa: CASSTGGQSSYEQYF

abundance: -
j_gene: TRBJ2-5
v_gene: TRBV5-4
d_gene: TRBD2
CDR3nt: TGTGCCAGCAGCTCGCCCCGGGAGGTGGAGACCCAGTACTTC
CDR3aa: CASSSPREVETQYF

abundance: few
j_gene: TRBJ1-1
v_gene: TRBV11-2
d_gene: -
CDR3nt: TGTGCCAGCAGCTTACAACTACAGGGCTACGGTTTCTTT
CDR3aa: CASSLQLQGYGFF

abundance: -
j_gene: TRBJ2-7
v_gene: TRBV28
d_gene: TRBD2
CDR3nt: TGTGCCAGCATCCCTAGCGGGGGGGCCGGCGAGCAGTACTTC
CDR3aa: CASIPSGGAGEQYF

abundance: -
j_gene: TRBJ2-1
v_gene: TRBV4-2
d_gene: -
CDR3nt: TGTGCCAGCAGCCAAGATAAGGTGGGGGGTGAGTTCTTC
CDR3aa: CASSQDKVGGEFF

abundance: -
j_gene: TRBJ1-2
v_gene: TRBV18
d_gene: -
CDR3nt: TGTGCCAGCTCACCGTCCCAGGATAACTATGGCTACACCTTC
CDR3aa: CASSPSQDNYGYTF

abundance: -
j_gene: TRBJ2-7
v_gene: TRBV6-5
d_gene: -
CDR3nt: TGTGCCAGCAGTTACGATGTCAGGGGCGCATCCTACGAGCAGTACTTC
CDR3aa: CASSYDVRGASYEQYF

abundance: -
j_gene: TRBJ2-7
v_gene: TRBV11-2
d_gene: TRBD1
CDR3nt: TGTGCCAGCGAGGACAGGTCTCCTCCTGGCGAGCAGTACTTC
CDR3aa: CASEDRSPPGEQYF

abundance: -
j_gene: TRBJ2-3
v_gene: TRBV28
d_gene: TRBD1
CDR3nt: TGTGCCAGCCGGGGACAGAACACAGATACGCAGTATTTT
CDR3aa: CASRGQNTDTQYF

abundance: -
j_gene: TRBJ2-5
v_gene: TRBV28
d_gene: TRBD1
CDR3nt: TGTGCCAGCAGTATCGGACAGGGTGGAAGGACCCAGTACTTC
CDR3aa: CASSIGQGGRTQYF

abundance: few
j_gene: TRBJ2-7
v_gene: TRBV5-6
d_gene: TRBD1
CDR3nt: TGTGCCAGCAGCTCCCGGGACAGGGGCTTTTACGAGCAGTACTTC
CDR3aa: CASSSRDRGFYEQYF

abundance: -
j_gene: TRBJ2-2
v_gene: TRBV5-1
d_gene: TRBD2
CDR3nt: TGCGCCAGCAGGGCTCTAGCGGGAGATGCTGGGGAGCTGTTTTTT
CDR3aa: CASRALAGDAGELFF

abundance: once
j_gene: TRBJ1-2
v_gene: TRBV15
d_gene: TRBD1
CDR3nt: TGTGCCACCAGCAGAGTCCGGACAGGGGGCGGGGGCTACACCTTC
CDR3aa: CATSRVRTGGGGYTF

abundance: -
j_gene: TRBJ1-2
v_gene: TRBV5-1
d_gene: TRBD1
CDR3nt: TGCGCCAGCAGCCGGGACAGAAGTAACTATGGCTACACCTTC
CDR3aa: CASSRDRSNYGYTF

abundance: few
j_gene: TRBJ2-5
v_gene: TRBV6-5
d_gene: TRBD2
CDR3nt: TGTGCCAGCAGTTATTGGCTAGCGGGAGAGAGGGAGACCCAGTACTTC
CDR3aa: CASSYWLAGERETQYF

abundance: -
j_gene: TRBJ2-3
v_gene: TRBV7-9
d_gene: TRBD1
CDR3nt: TGTGCCAGCAGCTTATTGGGACAGGGGCTCACAGATACGCAGTATTTT
CDR3aa: CASSLLGQGLTDTQYF

abundance: -
j_gene: TRBJ2-3
v_gene: TRBV15
d_gene: TRBD2
CDR3nt: TGTGCCACCAGCAGAGACTTAGCGGGGGTGGGGGATACGCAGTATTTT
CDR3aa: CATSRDLAGVGDTQYF

abundance: -
j_gene: TRBJ2-7
v_gene: TRBV4-2
d_gene: TRBD1
CDR3nt: TGTGCCAGCAGCCGGACCCCACCTATTTTGGGACAGGGTTCCTACGAGCAGTACTTC
CDR3aa: CASSRTPPILGQGSYEQYF

abundance: -
j_gene: TRBJ2-7
v_gene: TRBV4-1
d_gene: -
CDR3nt: TGCGCCAGCAGCCAAGATCCGGTAGCACACGAGCAGTACTTC
CDR3aa: CASSQDPVAHEQYF

abundance: few
j_gene: TRBJ1-3
v_gene: TRBV7-2
d_gene: TRBD1
CDR3nt: TGTGCCAGCAAGACCCAGGGGGCCCTCCCTGGAAACACCATATATTTT
CDR3aa: CASKTQGALPGNTIYF

abundance: -
j_gene: TRBJ2-2
v_gene: TRBV7-2
d_gene: TRBD2
CDR3nt: TGTGCCAGCAGCTTAGGGGCGGGAGGGGGGCACACCGGGGAGCTGTTTTTT
CDR3aa: CASSLGAGGGHTGELFF

abundance: few
j_gene: TRBJ2-1
v_gene: TRBV14
d_gene: TRBD2
CDR3nt: TGTGCCAGCAGCCAAGGACTAGCGGGAGTGTGGGTATCGGTTAGGAGCTCCTACAATGAGCAGTTCTTC
CDR3aa: CASSQGLAGVWVSVRSSYNEQFF

abundance: -
j_gene: TRBJ2-7
v_gene: TRBV2
d_gene: -
CDR3nt: TGTGCCAGCAGTGAAGATCAGGGCTACGAGCAGTACTTC
CDR3aa: CASSEDQGYEQYF

abundance: -
j_gene: TRBJ1-3
v_gene: TRBV7-9
d_gene: -
CDR3nt: TGTGCCAGCAGAGAACCCCGCGTCGGGGGAAACACCATATATTTT
CDR3aa: CASREPRVGGNTIYF

abundance: -
j_gene: TRBJ1-2
v_gene: TRBV27
d_gene: -
CDR3nt: TGTGCCAGCAGTCCGGTGGGGAGCATCTATGGCTACACCTTC
CDR3aa: CASSPVGSIYGYTF

abundance: -
j_gene: TRBJ2-7
v_gene: TRBV6-1
d_gene: TRBD2
CDR3nt: TGTGCCAGCAGTGTTGGCGGGAGGCCCTACGAGCAGTACTTC
CDR3aa: CASSVGGRPYEQYF

abundance: -
j_gene: TRBJ2-2
v_gene: TRBV27
d_gene: -
CDR3nt: TGTGCCAGCAAAACAGTGTCCGGGGAGCTGTTTTTT
CDR3aa: CASKTVSGELFF

abundance: -
j_gene: TRBJ2-1
v_gene: TRBV28
d_gene: TRBD1
CDR3nt: TGTGCCAGCAGTTCTTCCGGGACAGGGGGCGGGAACCAGTTCTTC
CDR3aa: CASSSSGTGGGNQFF

abundance: -
j_gene: TRBJ1-1
v_gene: TRBV5-1
d_gene: TRBD1
CDR3nt: TGCGCCAGCAGCTCGACAGGGACGGTAGGGAACACTGAAGCTTTCTTT
CDR3aa: CASSSTGTVGNTEAFF

abundance: -
j_gene: TRBJ1-2
v_gene: TRBV27
d_gene: TRBD1
CDR3nt: TGTGCCAGCAGTCTGCTGGACAGGGTGATTAGCTATGGCTACACCTTC
CDR3aa: CASSLLDRVISYGYTF

abundance: -
j_gene: TRBJ2-3
v_gene: TRBV28
d_gene: -
CDR3nt: TGTGCCAGCACAGGGAGGGGGTCGGGCGATACGCAGTATTTT
CDR3aa: CASTGRGSGDTQYF

abundance: -
j_gene: TRBJ2-2
v_gene: TRBV19
d_gene: TRBD1
CDR3nt: TGTGCCAGTTCCGGGACAGGGAACACCGGGGAGCTGTTTTTT
CDR3aa: CASSGTGNTGELFF